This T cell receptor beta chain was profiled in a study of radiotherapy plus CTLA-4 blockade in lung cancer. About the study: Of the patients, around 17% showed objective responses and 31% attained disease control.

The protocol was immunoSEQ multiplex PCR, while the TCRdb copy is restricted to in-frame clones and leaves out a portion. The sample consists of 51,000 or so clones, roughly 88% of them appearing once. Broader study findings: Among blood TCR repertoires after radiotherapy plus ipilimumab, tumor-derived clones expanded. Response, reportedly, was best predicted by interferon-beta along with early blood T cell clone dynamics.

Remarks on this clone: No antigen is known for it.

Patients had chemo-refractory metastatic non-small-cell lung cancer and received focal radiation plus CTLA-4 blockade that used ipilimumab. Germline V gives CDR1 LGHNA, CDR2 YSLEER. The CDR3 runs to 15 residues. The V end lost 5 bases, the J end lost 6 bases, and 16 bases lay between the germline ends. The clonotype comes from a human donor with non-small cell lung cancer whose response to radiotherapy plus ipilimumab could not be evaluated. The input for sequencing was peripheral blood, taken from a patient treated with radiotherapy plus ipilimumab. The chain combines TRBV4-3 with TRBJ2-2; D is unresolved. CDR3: CASSAHTPGAGELFF. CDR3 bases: TGCGCCAGCAGCGCTCATACCCCGGGTGCCGGGGAGCTGTTTTTT.